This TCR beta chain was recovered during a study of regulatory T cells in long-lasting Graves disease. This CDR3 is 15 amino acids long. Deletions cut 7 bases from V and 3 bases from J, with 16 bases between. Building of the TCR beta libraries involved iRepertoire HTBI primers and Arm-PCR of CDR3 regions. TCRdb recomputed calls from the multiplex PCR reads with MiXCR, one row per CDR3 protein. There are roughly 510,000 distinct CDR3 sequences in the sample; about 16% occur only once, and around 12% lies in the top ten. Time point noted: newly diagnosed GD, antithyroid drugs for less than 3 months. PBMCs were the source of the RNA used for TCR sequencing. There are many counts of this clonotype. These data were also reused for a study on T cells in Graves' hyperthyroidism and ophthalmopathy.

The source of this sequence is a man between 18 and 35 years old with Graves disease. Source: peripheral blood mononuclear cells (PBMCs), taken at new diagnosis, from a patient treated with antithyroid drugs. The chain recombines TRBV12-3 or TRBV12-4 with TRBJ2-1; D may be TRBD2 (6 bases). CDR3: CASIKARGLYNEQFF. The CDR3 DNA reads TGTGCCAGCATCAAGGCCCGGGGACTCTACAATGAGCAGTTCTTC.